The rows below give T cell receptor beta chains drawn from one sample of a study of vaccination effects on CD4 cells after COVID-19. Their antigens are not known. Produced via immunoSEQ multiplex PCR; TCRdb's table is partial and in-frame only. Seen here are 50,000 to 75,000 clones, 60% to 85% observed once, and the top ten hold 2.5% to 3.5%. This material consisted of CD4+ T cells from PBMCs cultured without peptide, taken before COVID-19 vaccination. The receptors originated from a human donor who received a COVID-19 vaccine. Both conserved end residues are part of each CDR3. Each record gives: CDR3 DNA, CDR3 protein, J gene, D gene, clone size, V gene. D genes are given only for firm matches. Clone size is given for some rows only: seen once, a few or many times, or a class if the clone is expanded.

DNA: TGTGCCAGCGCCCGGACAGGGGCTTCGAACACTGAAGCTTTCTTT
CDR3: CASARTGASNTEAFF
J: TRBJ1-1
D: TRBD1
size: -
V: TRBV19

DNA: TGTGCCAGCAGCGCCTGGACAGGGGGCTACGAAAAACTGTTTTTT
CDR3: CASSAWTGGYEKLFF
J: TRBJ1-4
D: TRBD1
size: -
V: TRBV9

DNA: TGTGCCAGCGCGGGGGAGGGGAGCTCCTACAATGAGCAGTTCTTC
CDR3: CASAGEGSSYNEQFF
J: TRBJ2-1
D: TRBD2
size: once
V: TRBV9

DNA: TGTGCCAGCAGTTTAGAAACAGGGGCATGGCGTGGGGGCTACACCTTC
CDR3: CASSLETGAWRGGYTF
J: TRBJ1-2
D: TRBD1
size: -
V: TRBV28

DNA: TGTGCCAGCTCACCAAAGGGTAGCGGGAGCTCCTACAATGAGCAGTTCTTC
CDR3: CASSPKGSGSSYNEQFF
J: TRBJ2-1
D: TRBD2
size: -
V: TRBV18

DNA: TGTGCCAGCAGTCGGCAGGGAGGAGAGACCCAGTACTTC
CDR3: CASSRQGGETQYF
J: TRBJ2-5
D: -
size: -
V: TRBV11-3

DNA: TGTGCCAGCAGTTTAGTCGATCAGCCCCAGCATTTT
CDR3: CASSLVDQPQHF
J: TRBJ1-5
D: -
size: -
V: TRBV12-3/TRBV12-4

DNA: TGCGCCAGCAGTTATACTGACGCTAAGACAGTTCTGTTTTTT
CDR3: CASSYTDAKTVLFF
J: TRBJ1-4
D: -
size: -
V: TRBV5-1

DNA: TGTGCCAGCAGCTTAGCGACAGGGTCACCCCTCCACTTT
CDR3: CASSLATGSPLHF
J: TRBJ1-6
D: TRBD1
size: -
V: TRBV7-9

DNA: TGTGCCTGGAGCCGAGGACAGGGCTCGGAGACCCAGTACTTC
CDR3: CAWSRGQGSETQYF
J: TRBJ2-5
D: TRBD1
size: -
V: TRBV30

DNA: TGTGCCAGCAGCCAAGGGGGGATTGCAACTAATGAAAAACTGTTTTTT
CDR3: CASSQGGIATNEKLFF
J: TRBJ1-4
D: -
size: -
V: TRBV3-1/TRBV3-2

DNA: TGCAGCGCCCTCGCAGATACGCAGTATTTT
CDR3: CSALADTQYF
J: TRBJ2-3
D: -
size: once
V: TRBV29-1

DNA: TGTGCCAGCAGCTTATTACAGGGGAACACTGAAGCTTTCTTT
CDR3: CASSLLQGNTEAFF
J: TRBJ1-1
D: -
size: -
V: TRBV11-1

DNA: TGTGCCAGCAGCTTAGTCCCGGGGGGCTTCACTGAAGCTTTCTTT
CDR3: CASSLVPGGFTEAFF
J: TRBJ1-1
D: -
size: once
V: TRBV7-6

DNA: TGTGCCAGCAAAGGGGAAGAGACCCAGTACTTC
CDR3: CASKGEETQYF
J: TRBJ2-5
D: -
size: -
V: TRBV2

DNA: TGTGCCAGCAGCCCTATTCCCGGACAGTTCCTCGAGGGCTACACCTTC
CDR3: CASSPIPGQFLEGYTF
J: TRBJ1-2
D: -
size: once
V: TRBV11-2

DNA: TGTGCCAGCTCATCCGCAGGGGGCGCGGGCACTGAAGCTTTCTTT
CDR3: CASSSAGGAGTEAFF
J: TRBJ1-1
D: TRBD1
size: -
V: TRBV18

DNA: TGCAGTGCTATTGATGAGGGGAATGGCTACACCTTC
CDR3: CSAIDEGNGYTF
J: TRBJ1-2
D: -
size: -
V: TRBV20-1

DNA: TGTGCCAGCAGTCCGGACAGGGGAACCTATGGCTACACCTTC
CDR3: CASSPDRGTYGYTF
J: TRBJ1-2
D: TRBD1
size: -
V: TRBV6-2/TRBV6-3

DNA: TGTGCCAGCAGCTTCCGACAGGGGGGATCGACAGATACGCAGTATTTT
CDR3: CASSFRQGGSTDTQYF
J: TRBJ2-3
D: TRBD1
size: -
V: TRBV7-2

DNA: TGTGCCACCAGTGATTTGCCGGGACTAGCGGGGGGGCCTGGGTACCCCGGGGAGCTGTTTTTT
CDR3: CATSDLPGLAGGPGYPGELFF
J: TRBJ2-2
D: TRBD2
size: -
V: TRBV24-1

DNA: TGTGCCAGCAGCCCGATATCCAGGAACACTGAAGCTTTCTTT
CDR3: CASSPISRNTEAFF
J: TRBJ1-1
D: -
size: -
V: TRBV3-1/TRBV3-2

DNA: TGTGCCAGCAGTGAAGCGGTCCTTAATGAAAAACTGTTTTTT
CDR3: CASSEAVLNEKLFF
J: TRBJ1-4
D: -
size: -
V: TRBV2

DNA: TGTGCCACCAGTGATTTAGCGGGGGGGCCTTATGAGCAGTTCTTC
CDR3: CATSDLAGGPYEQFF
J: TRBJ2-1
D: TRBD2
size: -
V: TRBV24-1

DNA: TGTGCCAGCAGCTTAGATGGGCGTCGGGGCTATGGCTACACCTTC
CDR3: CASSLDGRRGYGYTF
J: TRBJ1-2
D: -
size: -
V: TRBV7-2

DNA: TGTGCCAGCAGAAACCGGGGGTACATGGAGCAGTTCTTC
CDR3: CASRNRGYMEQFF
J: TRBJ2-1
D: -
size: -
V: TRBV12-3/TRBV12-4

DNA: TGTGCCTGGAGTCTCACCCGACTAGTGAGCCATCAAGAGACCCAGTACTTC
CDR3: CAWSLTRLVSHQETQYF
J: TRBJ2-5
D: -
size: -
V: TRBV30

DNA: TGTGCCATCAGTGAAGGCAGCAACTATGGCTACACCTTC
CDR3: CAISEGSNYGYTF
J: TRBJ1-2
D: -
size: -
V: TRBV10-3

DNA: TGCGCCAGCAGCCCGGACAGTATCTATGGCTACACCTTC
CDR3: CASSPDSIYGYTF
J: TRBJ1-2
D: -
size: -
V: TRBV5-1

DNA: TGTGCCAGCAGCCGCGGACTAGCGGGGGGCGTGCATGAGCAGTTCTTC
CDR3: CASSRGLAGGVHEQFF
J: TRBJ2-1
D: TRBD2
size: -
V: TRBV5-8

DNA: TGCGCCAGCAGCACCCCGACAGTAGGCAAAAACATTCAGTACTTC
CDR3: CASSTPTVGKNIQYF
J: TRBJ2-4
D: -
size: -
V: TRBV5-1

DNA: TGTGCCAGCAGCTTAGAGGGGGCGCAGGGCACTGAAGCTTTCTTT
CDR3: CASSLEGAQGTEAFF
J: TRBJ1-1
D: TRBD1
size: -
V: TRBV7-2

DNA: TGTGCCAGCAAGTCTTTCTTAGGATATGAGACCCAGTACTTC
CDR3: CASKSFLGYETQYF
J: TRBJ2-5
D: -
size: -
V: TRBV6-5

DNA: TGCGCCAGCAGCCCTAGGGCTAACACTGAAGCTTTCTTT
CDR3: CASSPRANTEAFF
J: TRBJ1-1
D: -
size: -
V: TRBV10-1